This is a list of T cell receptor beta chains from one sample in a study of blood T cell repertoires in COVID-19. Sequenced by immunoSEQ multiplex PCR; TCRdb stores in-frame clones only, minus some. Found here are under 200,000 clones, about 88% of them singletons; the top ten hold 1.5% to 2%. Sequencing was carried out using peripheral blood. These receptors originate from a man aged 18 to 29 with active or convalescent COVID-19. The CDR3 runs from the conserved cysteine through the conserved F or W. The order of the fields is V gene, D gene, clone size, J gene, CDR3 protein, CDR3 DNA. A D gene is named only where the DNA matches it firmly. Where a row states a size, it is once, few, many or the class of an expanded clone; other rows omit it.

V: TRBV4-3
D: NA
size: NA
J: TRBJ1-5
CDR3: CASSQVGGAQPQHF
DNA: TGCGCCAGCAGCCAAGTAGGGGGAGCGCAGCCCCAGCATTTT

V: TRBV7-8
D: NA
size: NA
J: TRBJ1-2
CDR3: CASSPQREGYGYTF
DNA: TGTGCCAGCAGCCCCCAGCGGGAAGGCTATGGCTACACCTTC

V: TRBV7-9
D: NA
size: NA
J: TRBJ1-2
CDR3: CASSLTVDYGYTF
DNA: TGTGCCAGCAGCTTAACTGTCGACTATGGCTACACCTTC

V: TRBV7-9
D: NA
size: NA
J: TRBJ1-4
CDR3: CASSLGGNEKLFF
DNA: TGTGCCAGCAGCTTAGGGGGCAATGAAAAACTGTTTTTT

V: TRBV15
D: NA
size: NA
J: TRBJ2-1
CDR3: CATSRDTGVQGSEQFF
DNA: TGTGCCACCAGCAGAGATACGGGAGTCCAAGGCAGTGAGCAGTTCTTC

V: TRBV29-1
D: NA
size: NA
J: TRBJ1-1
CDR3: CSVEISQNTEAFF
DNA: TGCAGCGTTGAAATTAGTCAGAACACTGAAGCTTTCTTT

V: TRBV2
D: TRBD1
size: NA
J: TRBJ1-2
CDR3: CASSRDRVSSNYGYTF
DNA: TGTGCCAGCAGTCGGGACAGGGTCTCGTCTAACTATGGCTACACCTTC

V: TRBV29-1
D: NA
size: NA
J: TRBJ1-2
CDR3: CSVDVQGYGYTF
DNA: TGCAGCGTTGACGTACAGGGTTATGGCTACACCTTC

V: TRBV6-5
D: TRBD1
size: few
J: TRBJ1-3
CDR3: CASSYAGTGGNTIYF
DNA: TGTGCCAGCAGTTACGCCGGGACAGGAGGAAACACCATATATTTT

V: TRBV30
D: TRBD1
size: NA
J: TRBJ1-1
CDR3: CAWSGDSINTEAFF
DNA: TGTGCCTGGAGTGGGGACAGCATAAACACTGAAGCTTTCTTT

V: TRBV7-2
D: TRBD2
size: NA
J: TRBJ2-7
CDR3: CASSLRPGGGAVEQYF
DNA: TGTGCCAGCAGCTTAAGGCCGGGGGGAGGGGCGGTCGAGCAGTACTTC

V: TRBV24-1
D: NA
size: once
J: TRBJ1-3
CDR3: CATSDPDSSGNTIYF
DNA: TGTGCCACCAGTGACCCTGACAGCTCTGGAAACACCATATATTTT

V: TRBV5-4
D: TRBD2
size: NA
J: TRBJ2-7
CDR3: CASSPDPGLAGAEQYF
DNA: TGTGCCAGCAGCCCGGACCCGGGACTAGCGGGAGCCGAGCAGTACTTC

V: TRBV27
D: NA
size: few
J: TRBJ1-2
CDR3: CASGAGARYGYTF
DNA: TGTGCCAGCGGGGCAGGAGCTCGCTATGGCTACACCTTC

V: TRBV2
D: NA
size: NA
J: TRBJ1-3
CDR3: CASSEYRSSGNTIYF
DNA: TGTGCCAGCAGTGAATATAGAAGCTCTGGAAACACCATATATTTT

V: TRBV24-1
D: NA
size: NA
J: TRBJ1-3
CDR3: CATSDSGDSGNTIYF
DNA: TGTGCCACCAGTGATTCAGGGGATTCAGGAAACACCATATATTTT

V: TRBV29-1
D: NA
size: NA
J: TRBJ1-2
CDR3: CSVVGGEDYGYTF
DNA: TGCAGCGTTGTGGGGGGGGAGGACTATGGCTACACCTTC

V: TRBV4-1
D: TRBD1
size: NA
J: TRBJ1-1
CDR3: CASSFRQGSTEAFF
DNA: TGCGCCAGCAGCTTTCGACAGGGGAGCACTGAAGCTTTCTTT

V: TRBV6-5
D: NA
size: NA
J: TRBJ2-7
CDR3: CASSYVQVSSYEQYF
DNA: TGTGCCAGCAGTTACGTACAGGTTAGCTCCTACGAGCAGTACTTC

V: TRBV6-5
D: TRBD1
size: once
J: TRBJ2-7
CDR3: CASSSFGGTGGYEQYF
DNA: TGTGCCAGCAGTTCTTTCGGGGGGACAGGGGGCTACGAGCAGTACTTC

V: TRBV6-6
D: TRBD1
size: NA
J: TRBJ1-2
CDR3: CASSYAQGRGYGYTF
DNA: TGTGCCAGCAGTTACGCACAGGGGAGAGGCTATGGCTACACCTTC

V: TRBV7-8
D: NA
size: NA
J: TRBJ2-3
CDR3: CASSLGTLSSTDTQYF
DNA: TGTGCCAGCAGCTTAGGGACACTAAGTAGCACAGATACGCAGTATTTT

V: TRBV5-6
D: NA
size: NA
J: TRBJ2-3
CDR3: CASPAGQQRYTQYF
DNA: TGTGCCAGCCCAGCCGGACAACAACGATATACGCAGTATTTT

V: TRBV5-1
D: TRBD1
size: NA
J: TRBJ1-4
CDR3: CASRTGGDEKLFF
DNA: TGCGCCAGCCGGACAGGGGGCGATGAAAAACTGTTTTTT

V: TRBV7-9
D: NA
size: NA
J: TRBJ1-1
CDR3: CASSLSGEAEAFF
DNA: TGTGCCAGCAGCCTATCTGGGGAGGCTGAAGCTTTCTTT

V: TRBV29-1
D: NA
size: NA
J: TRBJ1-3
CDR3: CSGYSGNTIYF
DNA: TGCAGCGGCTACTCTGGAAACACCATATATTTT